Listed here are 30 T cell receptor beta chains from one sample, sequenced in a study of OX40 agonist ivuxolimab in advanced cancers. Sequencing was performed with immunoSEQ multiplex PCR; in TCRdb, only in-frame clones are kept and a portion is missing. This table holds about 27,000 clones, 80% to 85% found once. The sequencing here drew on CD4+ or CD8+ T cells sorted from blood, taken in a trial of the OX40 agonist ivuxolimab. Every receptor here comes from an adult with an advanced solid tumor such as melanoma, head and neck, liver or kidney cancer.

V is TRBV19 and J is TRBJ1-1, with a possible D match to TRBD1 (5 bases). The CDR3 runs 16 residues. With 2 bases removed from V and 0 bases from J, the gap between germline ends came to 13 bases. Germline CDR1 reads LNHDA; CDR2 reads SQIVND (reference sequence). The CDR3, as DNA: TGTGCCAGTAGTATACCCCGACAGTACATGAACACTGAAGCTTTCTTT. This sequence encodes CASSIPRQYMNTEAFF.

The chain has TRBV6-1 and TRBJ1-2; TRBD1 might be the D (6 bases). The V gene lost 2 bases and the J gene lost 4 bases, with 14 bases spanning the gap. The CDR3 totals 15 residues. The germline V gene encodes CDR1 MNHNS and CDR2 SASEGT. In DNA, the CDR3 is TGTGCCAGCAGTGAACCGCAACAGGGAGGCTATGGCTACACCTTC. Protein: CASSEPQQGGYGYTF.

This rearrangement joins TRBV16 to TRBJ2-1; D gene ambiguous. This CDR3 comprises 12 residues. CDR1 and CDR2 (germline): KGHSY, FQNENV. The V gene lost 1 base and the J gene lost 3 bases, with 1 base spanning the gap. CDR3 amino acids: CASSQYYNEQFF. The CDR3 bases are TGTGCCAGCAGCCAATACTACAATGAGCAGTTCTTC. The variable domain in full, with the rest retrieved from reference TRBV16 and TRBJ2-1, is GEEVAQTPKHLVRGEGQKAKLYCAPIKGHSYVFWYQQVLKNEFKFLISFQNENVFDETGMPKERFSAKCLPNSPCSLEIQATKLEDSAVYFCASSQYYNEQFFGPGTRLTVL.

V and J are TRBV28 and TRBJ2-1, with a possible D match to TRBD2 (5 bases). The CDR3 totals 15 residues. The germline V gene has CDR1 MDHEN and CDR2 SYDVKM. Trimming stripped 3 bases from V and 3 bases from J, with 12 bases between. The CDR3 here is CASSLLAGLYNEQFF. CDR3 DNA: TGTGCCAGCAGTTTGTTGGCAGGACTCTACAATGAGCAGTTCTTC.

This clone has more than one count but fewer than ten. This chain joins TRBV6-1 and TRBJ2-3; 10 nucleotides line up with TRBD2. V was clipped by 2 bases and J by 4 bases; unmatched bases: 3. Germline V gives CDR1 MNHNS, CDR2 SASEGT. The CDR3 consists of 15 residues. The CDR3 spells CASSELLAGADTQYF. CDR3 nucleotide sequence: TGTGCCAGCAGTGAATTGCTAGCGGGAGCAGATACGCAGTATTTT.

The sample holds a few counts of this clone. The rearrangement joins TRBV7-9 to TRBJ2-1; the D gene is possibly TRBD1 (6 bases). Germline V gives CDR1 SEHNR, CDR2 FQNEAQ (reference sequence). This CDR3 has 15 amino acids. V was shortened by 1 base and J by 3 bases, with 10 bases between the two germline ends. DNA of the CDR3: TGTGCCAGCAGCTTAGTACAGGGTGACTACAATGAGCAGTTCTTC. Its translation: CASSLVQGDYNEQFF.

The chain links TRBV29-1 to TRBJ2-5; D ambiguous. The V end was cut by 0 bases, the J end by 0 bases, with 14 bases between. Germline V gene sequence: CDR1 SQVTM, CDR2 ANQGSEA. The CDR3 spans 16 residues. CDR3 coding DNA: TGCAGCGTTGAAGAACCCGGACCCGGCCACCAAGAGACCCAGTACTTC. Translation gives CSVEEPGPGHQETQYF.

V is TRBV4-2 and J is TRBJ2-3, with no clear D. CDR1 LGHNA and CDR2 YNFKEQ come from the germline V gene. The CDR3 runs to 15 residues. The germline V and J ends were trimmed by 4 bases and 0 bases, with 11 bases remaining between them. CDR3 bases: TGTGCCAGCAGCCTAGCAGAGACTAGCACAGATACGCAGTATTTT. As protein: CASSLAETSTDTQYF.

The DNA for the CDR3 is TGTGCCTCCAGGCAGGGCACCGAAGCTTTCTTT. The encoded protein is CASRQGTEAFF. The chain carries TRBV4-2 and TRBJ1-1; perhaps TRBD1 as D (5 bases). CDR3 length equals 11 residues. Trimming removed 11 bases at V and 8 bases at J, with 15 bases between. Germline V CDR1 and CDR2: LGHNA, YNFKEQ.

J is TRBJ2-7 and V is TRBV7-9; 13 bases are a match to TRBD2. The V gene end was trimmed by 5 bases and the J gene end by 7 bases; junction bases not matched to a gene: 2. Germline assignment: CDR1 SEHNR and CDR2 FQNEAQ (reference sequence). CDR3 length: 13 residues. DNA of the CDR3: TGTGCCAGCAGCGGACTAGCGGGAGATGAGCAGTACTTC. This gives the protein CASSGLAGDEQYF. Full variable domain (rest looked up from reference TRBV7-9 and TRBJ2-7): DTGVSQNPRHKITKRGQNVTFRCDPISEHNRLYWYRQTLGQGPEFLTYFQNEAQLEKSRLLSDRFSAERPKGSFSTLEIQRTEQGDSAMYLCASSGLAGDEQYFGPGTRLTVT.

The chain has TRBV28 and TRBJ1-5, with TRBD1 as a possible D gene (6 bases). CDR3 size: 15 residues. The V end was cut by 10 bases, the J end by 3 bases, with 19 bases between. Germline CDR1 is MDHEN and CDR2 is SYDVKM. CDR3 protein: CATRLQGAYNQPQHF. The CDR3 DNA is TGTGCCACCAGACTACAGGGAGCCTACAATCAGCCCCAGCATTTT.

The chain has TRBV7-8 and TRBJ2-1; D is uncertain. Deletions cut 5 bases from V and 6 bases from J, with 11 bases between. Germline V gene data show CDR1 as SGHVS and CDR2 as FQNEAQ. This CDR3 is 13 amino acids long. CDR3 DNA: TGTGCCAGCAGCCAAAACAATGGCAATGAGCAGTTCTTC. This translates into CASSQNNGNEQFF.

The chain joins TRBV19 to TRBJ2-2, with TRBD2 matching over 14 bases. J was trimmed by 5 bases and V by 5 bases; bases with no gene match: 4. Germline V gives CDR1 LNHDA, CDR2 SQIVND (reference sequence). The CDR3 spans 16 residues. The CDR3 spells CASSWTSGGMTGELFF. DNA of the CDR3: TGTGCCAGTAGTTGGACTAGCGGGGGGATGACCGGGGAGCTGTTTTTT.

The chain joins TRBV4-2 to TRBJ2-7, with D hard to call. V dropped 4 bases and J dropped 0 bases, with 1 base sitting between them. This CDR3 is 11 amino acids long. Germline V gene sequence: CDR1 LGHNA, CDR2 YNFKEQ. The CDR3 loop is CASSLSYEQYF. Here the CDR3 DNA reads TGTGCCAGCAGCCTCTCCTACGAGCAGTACTTC.

V gene TRBV7-9 combines with J gene TRBJ2-5, with a weak D call TRBD1 (6 bases). V was pared by 4 bases and J by 0 bases, with 9 bases between. Germline-derived CDR1 and CDR2 are SEHNR and FQNEAQ (reference sequence). This CDR3 contains 14 residues. The CDR3 DNA reads as TGTGCCAGCAGCTCAGGACAGTACCAAGAGACCCAGTACTTC. As protein: CASSSGQYQETQYF.

J is TRBJ1-2 and V is TRBV30, with TRBD1 matching over 7 bases. Per germline, CDR1 GTSNPN and CDR2 SVGIG (reference sequence). The V and J ends lost 3 bases and 2 bases, in that order; junction bases with no gene match: 3. The CDR3 contains 13 residues. This CDR3 is CAWSEGQNYGYTF. CDR3 DNA: TGTGCCTGGAGCGAGGGACAGAACTATGGCTACACCTTC.

This clone is medium-sized (0.01 to 0.1%). The V and J genes are TRBV6-5 and TRBJ1-2; no definite D call. V gave up 0 bases and J gave up 6 bases, with 8 bases separating them. Germline lookup yields CDR1 MNHEY and CDR2 SVGAGI. The CDR3 runs to 13 residues. CDR3: CASSYSVLDGYTF. DNA of the CDR3: TGTGCCAGCAGTTACTCGGTATTGGATGGCTACACCTTC.

The chain uses TRBV29-1 and TRBJ2-3; 7 bases match TRBD2. Unmatched junction bases numbered 3, after V lost 5 bases and J lost 4 bases. CDR1 is SQVTM, CDR2 ANQGSEA, per germline. This CDR3 region has 12 residues. The CDR3 coding sequence is TGCAGCGTTAGCGGGATAGCAGATACGCAGTATTTT. Translated: CSVSGIADTQYF.

This chain connects TRBV20-1 to TRBJ1-1, with D unresolved. The CDR3 consists of 11 residues. CDR1 and CDR2 (germline): DFQATT, SNEGSKA (reference sequence). V lost 5 bases to trimming and J lost 4 bases, with 8 bases between them. The CDR3 is CSAVTSTEAFF. The CDR3 DNA follows: TGCAGTGCTGTGACATCCACTGAAGCTTTCTTT.

The chain links TRBV7-2 to TRBJ1-1, with TRBD1 identical over 7 bases. CDR1 is SGHTA, CDR2 FQGNSA, per germline. J lost 3 bases, V lost 1 base, and 2 bases had no gene match. The CDR3 extends over 14 amino acids. The CDR3 DNA sequence: TGTGCCAGCAGCTTAGAAGGGGGCTACACTGAAGCTTTCTTT. It is translated as CASSLEGGYTEAFF.

The chain joins TRBV13 to TRBJ2-7, with 14 positions matching TRBD2. Looked up from germline, CDR1 is PRHDT and CDR2 is FYEKMQ (reference sequence). This CDR3 comprises 19 residues. The trim removed 5 bases at V and 0 bases at J, leaving 12 bases unmatched. The CDR3 reads CASSHYGTSGRASSYEQYF. The DNA for the CDR3 is TGTGCCAGCAGCCACTACGGGACTAGCGGGAGAGCCAGCTCCTACGAGCAGTACTTC.

The J gene is TRBJ2-3, the V gene TRBV5-1; D not resolved. Trimming stripped 0 bases from V and 4 bases from J, with 18 bases between. Germline V lookup: CDR1 SGHRS, CDR2 YFSETQ. The CDR3 length is 17 residues. CDR3 loop: CASSLEHLPETPDTQYF. The DNA of the CDR3 is TGCGCCAGCAGCTTGGAACATCTTCCAGAAACCCCAGATACGCAGTATTTT.

V and J are TRBV9 and TRBJ1-5, with D perhaps matching TRBD1 (5 bases). Germline CDR1 is SGDLS and CDR2 is YYNGEE. V was cut by 3 bases and J by 6 bases, with 7 bases left in between. The CDR3 is 12 residues long. The CDR3 DNA is TGTGCCAGCAGCGACGGGGGTCAGCCCCAGCATTTT. It codes for CASSDGGQPQHF.

V is TRBV4-1 and J is TRBJ2-5, with TRBD2 identical over 10 bases. In germline, CDR1 is MGHRA, CDR2 YSYEKL. This CDR3 region has 16 residues. The trim removed 1 base at V and 8 bases at J, leaving 10 bases unmatched. The CDR3 nucleotides are TGCGCCAGCAGCCAAGGGGCTAGCGGGAGTGGGGTAACCCAGTACTTC. It codes for CASSQGASGSGVTQYF.

The chain couples TRBV9 to TRBJ1-3, with D perhaps matching TRBD1 (5 bases). The CDR3 is made up of 17 amino acids. Trimming stripped 0 bases from V and 0 bases from J, with 13 bases between. CDR1 and CDR2 (germline): SGDLS, YYNGEE. Here the CDR3 DNA reads TGTGCCAGCAGCGTAGATCAGGGATCCCACTCTGGAAACACCATATATTTT. It specifies CASSVDQGSHSGNTIYF.

The rearrangement joins TRBV7-9 to TRBJ2-1, with 7 bases matching TRBD2. Germline CDR1 reads SEHNR; CDR2 reads FQNEAQ (reference sequence). Unmatched junction bases numbered 15, after V lost 3 bases and J lost 1 base. CDR3 size: 19 residues. The CDR3 DNA sequence: TGTGCCAGCAGCTTCCCTCTTAGGTTCGGGAGGAGGTCCTACAATGAGCAGTTCTTC. This gives the protein CASSFPLRFGRRSYNEQFF.

The gene calls are TRBV7-9 and TRBJ2-2; D remains unclear. This CDR3 comprises 14 residues. V was clipped by 1 base and J by 4 bases, with 7 bases between them. Germline CDR1 and CDR2: SEHNR and FQNEAQ (reference sequence). CDR3 nucleotide sequence: TGTGCCAGCAGCTTAGGGCAAGGCACCGGGGAGCTGTTTTTT. Its protein product is CASSLGQGTGELFF.

This clone has at least ten counts. The CDR3 loop is CASSLEWGLGFGNTIYF. CDR3 DNA: TGTGCCAGCAGCTTAGAGTGGGGTCTAGGGTTTGGAAACACCATATATTTT. The rearrangement joins TRBV7-9 to TRBJ1-3; D is ambiguous. Germline V gene lookup returns CDR1 SEHNR and CDR2 FQNEAQ (reference sequence). Trimming left V 1 base short and J 3 bases short, with 16 bases between. The CDR3 sequence is 17 residues long.

This clone has only a few counts. The germline gene is not matched at one end of the junction; a read error may be the cause. V and J are TRBV28 and TRBJ1-4; 8 positions match TRBD1. This CDR3 has 12 amino acids. The V gene's germline CDR1 is MDHEN and CDR2 SYDVKM. The CDR3, as DNA: TGTGCCAGCAGTACAGATTGGACAGGGCTAGGATTT. Protein product: CASSTDWTGLGF. Full variable domain (outside the CDR3, taken from reference TRBV28 and TRBJ1-4): DVKVTQSSRYLVKRTGEKVFLECVQDMDHENMFWYRQDPGLGLRLIYFSYDVKMKEKGDIPEGYSVSREKKERFSLILESASTNQTSMYLCASSTDWTGLGFGSGTQLSVL.

This clone was observed a single time. The V gene is TRBV28, the J gene TRBJ2-1; D call uncertain. Trimming stripped 6 bases from V and 13 bases from J, with 16 bases between. Germline-derived CDR1 and CDR2 are MDHEN and SYDVKM. The CDR3 extends over 12 amino acids. The CDR3 region is CASRLPGPIQFF. The CDR3 region has the DNA TGTGCCAGCAGACTCCCGGGCCCAATACAGTTCTTC.